Listed below are T cell receptor beta chains from one sample, sequenced in a study of T cells after yellow fever vaccination. TCRdb used MiXCR to reprocess the 5' RACE reads, holding one entry per CDR3 protein. The data hold 150,000 to 200,000 distinct CDR3 sequences, with approximately 6.8% observed a single time. The sequences come from CD4+ T cells sorted from PBMCs, collected 5 days after the first yellow fever vaccination. All receptors come from a man between 18 and 29 years old who received the YFV17D yellow fever vaccine. The CDR3 runs from the conserved cysteine through the conserved F or W. The D gene is left open where the match is weak. Clone size is not always given. Where it is, it says once, few, many or a class for expanded clones.

abundance: few; j_gene: TRBJ2-1; v_gene: TRBV6-5; d_gene: NA; CDR3aa: CASSLQGSTQYNEQFF; CDR3nt: TGTGCCAGCAGTTTGCAGGGGTCGACACAATACAATGAGCAGTTCTTC
abundance: few; j_gene: TRBJ1-6; v_gene: TRBV20-1; d_gene: TRBD1; CDR3aa: CSAEDRASSYNSPLHF; CDR3nt: TGCAGTGCAGAGGACAGGGCGAGCTCCTATAATTCACCCCTCCACTTT
abundance: few; j_gene: TRBJ1-3; v_gene: TRBV9; d_gene: NA; CDR3aa: CASSVTFSGNTIYF; CDR3nt: TGTGCCAGCAGCGTCACGTTCTCTGGAAACACCATATATTTT
abundance: NA; j_gene: TRBJ2-1; v_gene: TRBV11-2; d_gene: TRBD2; CDR3aa: CASSPRLAGGRGDEQFF; CDR3nt: TGTGCCAGCAGCCCAAGACTAGCGGGGGGCCGGGGAGATGAGCAGTTCTTC
abundance: many; j_gene: TRBJ2-7; v_gene: TRBV18; d_gene: NA; CDR3aa: CASSPGGGRNEQYF; CDR3nt: TGTGCCAGCTCACCAGGAGGGGGCCGGAACGAGCAGTACTTC
abundance: many; j_gene: TRBJ2-7; v_gene: TRBV6-5; d_gene: TRBD2; CDR3aa: CASMLALSGEFYEQYF; CDR3nt: TGTGCCAGCATGTTGGCCCTTAGCGGGGAATTCTACGAGCAGTACTTC
abundance: few; j_gene: TRBJ1-1; v_gene: TRBV6-2/TRBV6-3; d_gene: NA; CDR3aa: CASTDSWRGAEAFF; CDR3nt: TGTGCCAGCACCGACAGCTGGAGAGGGGCGGAAGCTTTCTTT
abundance: few; j_gene: TRBJ2-1; v_gene: TRBV6-5; d_gene: NA; CDR3aa: CASSYSAGPYNEQFF; CDR3nt: TGTGCCAGCAGTTACTCGGCAGGGCCCTACAATGAGCAGTTCTTC
abundance: many; j_gene: TRBJ2-5; v_gene: TRBV28; d_gene: TRBD2; CDR3aa: CASSPLLARSETQYF; CDR3nt: TGTGCCAGCAGCCCTCTACTAGCGAGGTCCGAGACCCAGTACTTC
abundance: many; j_gene: TRBJ2-1; v_gene: TRBV20-1; d_gene: TRBD2; CDR3aa: CSARPLAGRDEQFF; CDR3nt: TGCAGTGCTAGGCCCCTAGCGGGGAGAGATGAGCAGTTCTTC
abundance: many; j_gene: TRBJ1-1; v_gene: TRBV7-2; d_gene: TRBD1; CDR3aa: CASSLVGQGGTEAFF; CDR3nt: TGTGCCAGCAGCTTAGTGGGACAGGGTGGAACTGAAGCTTTCTTT
abundance: many; j_gene: TRBJ2-3; v_gene: TRBV28; d_gene: NA; CDR3aa: CASSLPGGPTDTQYF; CDR3nt: TGTGCCAGCAGTTTACCCGGGGGGCCCACAGATACGCAGTATTTT
abundance: few; j_gene: TRBJ2-5; v_gene: TRBV6-5; d_gene: NA; CDR3aa: CASSSGRQIRPETQYF; CDR3nt: TGTGCCAGCAGTTCGGGAAGACAGATACGGCCAGAGACCCAGTACTTC
abundance: NA; j_gene: TRBJ2-7; v_gene: TRBV6-1; d_gene: TRBD1; CDR3aa: CATKDRGWEEQYF; CDR3nt: TGTGCCACCAAGGACAGGGGGTGGGAGGAGCAGTACTTC
abundance: NA; j_gene: TRBJ2-2; v_gene: TRBV12-3/TRBV12-4; d_gene: TRBD2; CDR3aa: CACSPRTSGGRNTGELFF; CDR3nt: TGTGCCTGCAGTCCGAGGACTAGCGGGGGTAGGAACACCGGGGAGCTGTTTTTT
abundance: many; j_gene: TRBJ2-6; v_gene: TRBV6-1; d_gene: TRBD1; CDR3aa: CASFTDRATVGVLTF; CDR3nt: TGTGCCAGTTTCACGGACAGGGCCACAGTCGGCGTCCTGACTTTC
abundance: many; j_gene: TRBJ2-1; v_gene: TRBV20-1; d_gene: NA; CDR3aa: CRATRQESYNEQFF; CDR3nt: TGCAGGGCAACCCGACAGGAATCCTACAATGAGCAGTTCTTC
abundance: few; j_gene: TRBJ2-1; v_gene: TRBV7-2; d_gene: TRBD2; CDR3aa: CASSDLLAGRNEQFF; CDR3nt: TGTGCCAGCAGCGACTTGCTAGCGGGGCGCAATGAGCAGTTCTTC
abundance: few; j_gene: TRBJ1-2; v_gene: TRBV12-3/TRBV12-4; d_gene: NA; CDR3aa: CASSLGQEIYGYTF; CDR3nt: TGTGCCAGCAGTTTAGGACAGGAGATCTATGGCTACACCTTC
abundance: few; j_gene: TRBJ2-3; v_gene: TRBV12-3/TRBV12-4; d_gene: NA; CDR3aa: CASSLEVDYPDTQYF; CDR3nt: TGTGCCAGCAGTTTAGAAGTAGATTATCCAGATACGCAGTATTTT
abundance: NA; j_gene: TRBJ1-3; v_gene: TRBV20-1; d_gene: NA; CDR3aa: CSASGRGGNTIYF; CDR3nt: TGCAGTGCTAGTGGCAGGGGTGGAAACACCATATATTTT
abundance: NA; j_gene: TRBJ1-1; v_gene: TRBV23-1; d_gene: NA; CDR3aa: CANRPSYTVRAFF; CDR3nt: TGCGCCAACCGACCTTCTTACACCGTACGAGCTTTCTTT
abundance: NA; j_gene: TRBJ2-7; v_gene: TRBV5-1; d_gene: TRBD2; CDR3aa: CASSLGAGGVYEQYF; CDR3nt: TGCGCCAGCAGCTTGGGAGCCGGGGGGGTGTACGAGCAGTACTTC
abundance: few; j_gene: TRBJ2-3; v_gene: TRBV7-2; d_gene: TRBD1; CDR3aa: CASSDRQGLADTQYF; CDR3nt: TGTGCCAGCAGCGACAGACAGGGGTTGGCAGATACGCAGTATTTT
abundance: NA; j_gene: TRBJ2-7; v_gene: TRBV10-2; d_gene: NA; CDR3aa: CAGSDYRDEQYF; CDR3nt: TGCGCCGGCAGTGATTACAGGGACGAGCAGTACTTC
abundance: many; j_gene: TRBJ1-2; v_gene: TRBV5-5; d_gene: TRBD1; CDR3aa: CASRMMDRLYYGYTF; CDR3nt: TGTGCCAGCAGGATGATGGACAGGCTTTACTATGGCTACACCTTC
abundance: few; j_gene: TRBJ1-5; v_gene: TRBV5-5; d_gene: NA; CDR3aa: CASTEIPNRPNQPQHF; CDR3nt: TGTGCCAGCACCGAGATTCCAAACAGACCCAATCAGCCCCAGCATTTT
abundance: NA; j_gene: TRBJ2-1; v_gene: TRBV5-1; d_gene: TRBD1; CDR3aa: CASSGTVQVNEQFF; CDR3nt: TGCGCCAGCAGTGGGACAGTCCAAGTTAATGAGCAGTTCTTC
abundance: many; j_gene: TRBJ1-2; v_gene: TRBV20-1; d_gene: NA; CDR3aa: CSARRLVYGYTF; CDR3nt: TGCAGTGCTAGACGGCTGGTCTATGGCTACACCTTC
abundance: many; j_gene: TRBJ1-1; v_gene: TRBV7-2; d_gene: NA; CDR3aa: CASSTYNTEAFF; CDR3nt: TGTGCCAGCAGCACTTACAACACTGAAGCTTTCTTT
abundance: many; j_gene: TRBJ2-5; v_gene: TRBV24-1; d_gene: NA; CDR3aa: CATSDYKEETQYF; CDR3nt: TGTGCCACCAGTGATTACAAGGAGGAGACCCAGTACTTC
abundance: NA; j_gene: TRBJ2-1; v_gene: TRBV6-2/TRBV6-3; d_gene: TRBD2; CDR3aa: CASSYYLRGSYNEQFF; CDR3nt: TGTGCCAGCAGTTACTATTTGCGGGGGTCCTACAATGAGCAGTTCTTC
abundance: few; j_gene: TRBJ2-7; v_gene: TRBV18; d_gene: NA; CDR3aa: CASSPLGYEQYF; CDR3nt: TGTGCCAGCTCACCGCTAGGCTACGAGCAGTACTTC
abundance: NA; j_gene: TRBJ1-1; v_gene: TRBV10-3; d_gene: NA; CDR3aa: CAISEMNTEAFF; CDR3nt: TGTGCCATCAGCGAGATGAACACTGAAGCTTTCTTT
abundance: many; j_gene: TRBJ1-5; v_gene: TRBV20-1; d_gene: NA; CDR3aa: CSARNQPQHF; CDR3nt: TGCAGTGCTAGAAATCAGCCCCAGCATTTT
abundance: few; j_gene: TRBJ1-6; v_gene: TRBV7-6; d_gene: TRBD1; CDR3aa: CASSPGGVSPLHF; CDR3nt: TGTGCCAGCAGCCCAGGGGGGGTTTCACCCCTCCACTTT
abundance: many; j_gene: TRBJ2-5; v_gene: TRBV20-1; d_gene: TRBD2; CDR3aa: CSATPSGVETQYF; CDR3nt: TGCAGTGCTACCCCTAGCGGGGTAGAGACCCAGTACTTC
abundance: many; j_gene: TRBJ2-7; v_gene: TRBV5-1; d_gene: NA; CDR3aa: CASSGNYEQYF; CDR3nt: TGCGCCAGCAGCGGGAACTACGAGCAGTACTTC
abundance: NA; j_gene: TRBJ2-3; v_gene: TRBV14; d_gene: NA; CDR3aa: CASKRGSTDTQYF; CDR3nt: TGTGCCAGCAAGAGGGGAAGCACAGATACGCAGTATTTT
abundance: many; j_gene: TRBJ2-1; v_gene: TRBV10-3; d_gene: NA; CDR3aa: CAISAQGGWDEQFF; CDR3nt: TGTGCCATCAGTGCGCAGGGAGGTTGGGATGAGCAGTTCTTC
abundance: few; j_gene: TRBJ2-7; v_gene: TRBV7-2; d_gene: NA; CDR3aa: CASSLIGAYEQYF; CDR3nt: TGTGCCAGCAGCTTAATAGGGGCCTACGAGCAGTACTTC
abundance: many; j_gene: TRBJ2-3; v_gene: TRBV7-2; d_gene: NA; CDR3aa: CASKTGGSTDTQYF; CDR3nt: TGTGCCAGCAAAACGGGGGGCTCGACAGATACGCAGTATTTT
abundance: many; j_gene: TRBJ2-1; v_gene: TRBV3-1; d_gene: TRBD2; CDR3aa: CASSQDLAGGLGPEQFF; CDR3nt: TGTGCCAGCAGCCAAGATCTAGCGGGGGGCCTGGGGCCTGAGCAGTTCTTC
abundance: many; j_gene: TRBJ2-7; v_gene: TRBV11-1; d_gene: NA; CDR3aa: CASSALGYEQYF; CDR3nt: TGTGCCAGCAGCGCATTAGGCTACGAGCAGTACTTC
abundance: few; j_gene: TRBJ1-1; v_gene: TRBV30; d_gene: NA; CDR3aa: CAWTSLLTAFF; CDR3nt: TGTGCCTGGACTTCCTTACTTACAGCTTTCTTT
abundance: NA; j_gene: TRBJ2-2; v_gene: TRBV12-3/TRBV12-4; d_gene: NA; CDR3aa: CASSLEQPSVGGELFF; CDR3nt: TGTGCCAGCAGTTTGGAGCAGCCTTCTGTGGGCGGGGAGCTGTTTTTT
abundance: many; j_gene: TRBJ2-3; v_gene: TRBV4-2; d_gene: NA; CDR3aa: CASSRALAGATDTQYF; CDR3nt: TGTGCCAGCAGCCGCGCTCTCGCGGGGGCCACAGATACGCAGTATTTT
abundance: many; j_gene: TRBJ2-5; v_gene: TRBV7-9; d_gene: TRBD1; CDR3aa: CASSLGDRGFQETQYF; CDR3nt: TGTGCCAGCAGCTTAGGTGACAGGGGTTTCCAAGAGACCCAGTACTTC
abundance: many; j_gene: TRBJ1-1; v_gene: TRBV7-3; d_gene: TRBD1; CDR3aa: CASSLRGGETEAFF; CDR3nt: TGTGCCAGCAGCTTAAGAGGGGGCGAGACTGAAGCTTTCTTT